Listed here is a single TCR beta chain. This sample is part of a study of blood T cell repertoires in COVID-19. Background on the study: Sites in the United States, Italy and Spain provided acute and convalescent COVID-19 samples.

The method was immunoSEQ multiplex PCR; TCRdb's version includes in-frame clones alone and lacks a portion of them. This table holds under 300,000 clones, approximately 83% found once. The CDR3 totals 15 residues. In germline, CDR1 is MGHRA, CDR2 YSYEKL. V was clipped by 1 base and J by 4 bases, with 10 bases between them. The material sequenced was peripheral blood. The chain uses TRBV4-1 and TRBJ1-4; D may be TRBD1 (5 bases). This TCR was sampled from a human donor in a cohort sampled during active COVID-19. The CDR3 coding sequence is TGCGCCAGCAGCCAAGGCAAGGGGTTTAATGAAAAACTGTTTTTT. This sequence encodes CASSQGKGFNEKLFF.